This T cell receptor beta chain is from a study of blood T cell repertoires in COVID-19. Study context: Both acute and convalescent COVID-19 samples were obtained from the United States, Italy and Spain. PBMCs, B-cell-depleted T cells, or T cells provided the cDNA or gDNA that made up the material.

CDR3 length: 15 residues. The V gene end was trimmed by 4 bases and the J gene end by 5 bases; junction bases not matched to a gene: 7. CDR1 is LGHNT and CDR2 is FRNRAP in the germline V gene. In the study's own analysis: Counts of nucleated cells, estimated from reference gene primer amplification, were obtained. Profiled with immunoSEQ multiplex PCR; TCRdb holds only in-frame clones, not every one. The V and J calls and the clone size are those of that table, but D and trimming were determined from the DNA. The sample has over 120,000 clones; more than 75% are singletons. The chain carries TRBV12-5 and TRBJ2-1, with TRBD1 identical over 8 bases. The receptor comes from a human donor in a cohort sampled during active COVID-19. The material sequenced was peripheral blood. CDR3 loop: CASGSGTGVHNEQFF. CDR3 bases: TGTGCTAGTGGTTCCGGGACAGGCGTCCACAATGAGCAGTTCTTC.